This note documents a single T cell receptor beta chain sequence. Its antigen is not known. The data were produced by immunoSEQ multiplex PCR, yet TCRdb's version contains in-frame clones alone and is incomplete. The table shows over 85,000 clones, with about 88% occurring only once. The data belong to a study of T cell responses to AZD1222 COVID-19 vaccine. Findings of the study overall: Females outnumbered males among donors, who were mostly white British; clonal diversity was possibly underestimated. Receipt of two AZD1222 doses was followed by a rise in Spike-specific TCR breadth and depth. Along spike, vaccine-associated CD4 TCRs were found throughout, with dominance at 160-218 and 743-854.

V was cut by 6 bases and J by 0 bases, with 11 bases left in between. Germline V gene data show CDR1 as SNHLY and CDR2 as FYNNEI. This CDR3 comprises 14 residues. The clonotype originates from an adult in good health. V is TRBV2 and J is TRBJ1-1, with D unresolved. The input for sequencing was peripheral blood, taken on day 0 of AZD1222 vaccination. CDR3 region: CASRIGRMNTEAFF. The CDR3 DNA reads TGTGCCAGCAGGATAGGGAGGATGAACACTGAAGCTTTCTTT.